The T cell receptor beta chain described here comes from a study of blood T cell repertoires in COVID-19. On the study more broadly: Italy, Spain and the United States were the sources of the convalescent and acute COVID-19 samples. The cDNA or gDNA used as material had been derived from T cells, B-cell-depleted T cells, or PBMCs.

Authors' processing steps: Amplified reference gene primers provided the basis for estimating nucleated cell counts. Profiled with immunoSEQ multiplex PCR; TCRdb holds only in-frame clones, not every one. V, J and clone size derive from that table, while D and trimming were established from the DNA sequence. The sample has 35,000 to 45,000 clones; about 86% are singletons. The CDR3 runs to 15 residues. After removal of 5 bases from V and 8 bases from J, the junction contained 7 bases not matched to a gene. Germline V gene sequence: CDR1 LNHDA, CDR2 SQIVND (reference sequence). The TCR sequence derives from a man in his 70s with acute or convalescent COVID-19. The sample consisted of peripheral blood. The V and J genes are TRBV19 and TRBJ2-1; 12 positions match TRBD2. The CDR3 sequence: CASSSTSGGWDEQFF. The CDR3 DNA follows: TGTGCCAGTAGTTCAACTAGCGGGGGGTGGGATGAGCAGTTCTTC.